This TCR beta chain was profiled in a study of blood T cell repertoires in COVID-19. Trimming took off 6 bases at V and 4 bases at J, with 14 bases between the two ends. This CDR3 has 14 amino acids. The germline V gene encodes CDR1 LGHNA and CDR2 YNFKEQ. Per the authors' pipeline: Cell counts per sample came from amplifying reference gene primers. Data came from immunoSEQ multiplex PCR; TCRdb stores just in-frame clones and leaves some out. The V and J calls and the clone size are those of that table, but D and trimming were determined from the DNA. Among more than 150,000 clones listed, about 82% were seen once.

V and J are TRBV4-2 and TRBJ2-3; D possibly corresponds to TRBD2 (5 bases). This sequence was found in a man between 50 and 59 years old with active or convalescent COVID-19. The sample consisted of peripheral blood. The CDR3 nucleotides read TGTGCCAGCAGAGCGGTGGTTGGCGCAGATACGCAGTATTTT. As protein: CASRAVVGADTQYF.